This T cell receptor (beta chain) stems from a study of blood T cell repertoires in COVID-19. The CDR3 loop spans 14 amino acids. V was clipped by 0 bases and J by 7 bases; unmatched bases: 2. Germline V CDR1 and CDR2: MNHNY, SVGAGI (reference sequence). TCRdb keeps only in-frame clones here, not all; method: immunoSEQ multiplex PCR. The sample lists approximately 52,000 clones, about 85% occurring once. This sequence joins TRBV6-6 and TRBJ1-5; 8 bases are shared with TRBD1. Sequenced input: peripheral blood. The receptor was derived from a human donor in a cohort sampled during active COVID-19. The CDR3 loop is CASSYSDREQPQHF. CDR3 DNA sequence: TGTGCCAGCAGTTACTCGGACAGGGAACAGCCCCAGCATTTT.